The 24 T cell receptor beta chains listed next were all sequenced from one sample in a study of cytomegalovirus exposure and HLA in healthy donors. The PCR employed 60 Vbeta primers together with 13 Jbeta primers. This table comes from immunoSEQ multiplex PCR, and its TCRdb copy is limited to in-frame clones, with some not included. This table holds hundreds of thousands of clones, over 60% found once. Source material: PBMCs. All receptors derive from a male donor in good health and CMV-seronegative.

The chain recombines TRBV6-6 with TRBJ2-7; 11 bases align to TRBD2. The CDR3 loop spans 15 amino acids. CDR1 is MNHNY, CDR2 SVGAGI, per germline (reference sequence). The junction had 5 bases not matched to a gene; V was cut back by 2 bases and J by 5 bases. The CDR3 sequence is CASSYVAGGPHEQYF. Here the CDR3 DNA reads TGTGCCAGCAGTTACGTAGCGGGAGGGCCGCACGAGCAGTACTTC.

The V gene is TRBV10-3, the J gene TRBJ2-7; D possibly corresponds to TRBD1 (5 bases). CDR1 and CDR2 (germline): ENHRY, SYGVKD. There are 14 residues in the CDR3. The V gene lost 3 bases and the J gene lost 0 bases, with 9 bases spanning the gap. The CDR3 DNA follows: TGTGCCATCAGTGATCCCGACAGCTCCTACGAGCAGTACTTC. It translates to CAISDPDSSYEQYF.

The chain combines TRBV11-3 with TRBJ2-7, with D uncertain. Germline assignment: CDR1 SGHNT and CDR2 YENEEA. The CDR3 totals 13 residues. Trimming removed 3 bases at V and 3 bases at J, with 9 bases between. The CDR3 sequence is CASSFGPSYEQYF. In DNA, the CDR3 is TGTGCCAGCAGCTTTGGGCCGAGCTACGAGCAGTACTTC.

The chain is built from TRBV6-5 and TRBJ2-5, with no clear D. Trimming removed 2 bases from V and 3 bases from J, with 13 bases in between. Germline CDR1 is MNHEY and CDR2 is SVGAGI. CDR3 length: 15 amino acids. The CDR3 is CASSYGSRMKETQYF. The CDR3, as DNA: TGTGCCAGCAGTTACGGATCTAGGATGAAAGAGACCCAGTACTTC.

The V and J genes are TRBV9 and TRBJ2-3; weak D call: TRBD1 (6 bases). V was pared by 0 bases and J by 3 bases, with 11 bases between. The germline V gene encodes CDR1 SGDLS and CDR2 YYNGEE. The CDR3 runs 15 residues. In nucleotides, the CDR3 is TGTGCCAGCAGCGTAGGGCATCAGGGGACAGATACGCAGTATTTT. Translation: CASSVGHQGTDTQYF.

The gene calls are TRBV2 and TRBJ1-4; 8 nucleotides line up with TRBD1. There are 15 residues in the CDR3. With V trimmed by 4 bases and J by 8 bases, 9 bases remained unmatched. The germline CDR1 and CDR2 sequences are SNHLY and FYNNEI. CDR3 in DNA: TGTGCCAGCAGTGGTGACAGGGGAAATAAAGAAAAACTGTTTTTT. This translates into CASSGDRGNKEKLFF.

CDR3 nucleotides: TGTGCCAGCGGGACAGGACCTTTCTCTGGGGCCAACGTCCTGACTTTC. Amino acids: CASGTGPFSGANVLTF. This chain links TRBV7-2 with TRBJ2-6; 8 nucleotides match TRBD1. The CDR3 contains 16 residues. Germline V CDR1 and CDR2: SGHTA, FQGNSA. V lost 8 bases to trimming and J lost 0 bases; unmatched junction nucleotides: 6.

The CDR3 spells CASSRQGVGYGYTF. CDR3 DNA sequence: TGTGCCAGCAGCCGACAGGGGGTTGGCTATGGCTACACCTTC. The chain uses TRBV7-2 and TRBJ1-2; 9 bases are a match to TRBD1. Germline V gene sequence: CDR1 SGHTA, CDR2 FQGNSA. The CDR3 has 14 residues. The V and J ends lost 5 bases and 4 bases, in that order; junction bases with no gene match: 5.

Only a few counts were recorded for this clone. As DNA, the CDR3 is TGTGCCAGCAGTTTATCGACACGACTAACCACAGATACGCAGTATTTT. Translation gives CASSLSTRLTTDTQYF. V is TRBV27 and J is TRBJ2-3; D possibly corresponds to TRBD2 (5 bases). This CDR3 is 16 amino acids long. V lost 0 bases to trimming and J lost 2 bases, with 12 bases between them. Germline CDR1 reads MNHEY; CDR2 reads SMNVEV (reference sequence).

This clone has just one count. The chain has TRBV7-9 and TRBJ1-6, with no clear D. The CDR3 loop spans 14 amino acids. Germline CDR1 reads SEHNR; CDR2 reads FQNEAQ (reference sequence). Trimming removed 5 bases at V and 5 bases at J, with 10 bases between. This CDR3 reads CASSTTENNSPLHF. CDR3 DNA sequence: TGTGCCAGCAGCACCACAGAAAATAATTCACCCCTCCACTTT.

CDR3 nucleotide sequence: TGTGCCAGCAGCCGTCGGCCGGGACTAGTAGACGAGCAGTACTTC. As protein: CASSRRPGLVDEQYF. V is TRBV5-6 and J is TRBJ2-7; 8 bases agree with TRBD2. The CDR3 runs 15 residues. The junction had 11 bases not matched to a gene; V was cut back by 4 bases and J by 5 bases. Germline values: CDR1 SGHDT, CDR2 YYEEEE.

The V call is TRBV6-5, the J call TRBJ2-7, with 9 bases matching TRBD1. The CDR3 is made up of 15 amino acids. With V trimmed by 6 bases and J by 1 base, 7 bases remained unmatched. Germline V gene sequence: CDR1 MNHEY, CDR2 SVGAGI. DNA for the CDR3: TGTGCCAGCAGGTATTCCGGGACAGGGTCCTACGAGCAGTACTTC. It codes for CASRYSGTGSYEQYF.

The rearrangement uses TRBV7-9 and TRBJ1-2, with TRBD1 identical over 7 bases. V was pared by 5 bases and J by 7 bases, with 10 bases of the junction left unmatched. Looked up from germline, CDR1 is SEHNR and CDR2 is FQNEAQ (reference sequence). This CDR3 region has 14 residues. The CDR3 is CASSAGQLVSGYTF. As DNA, the CDR3 is TGTGCCAGCAGCGCGGGACAGTTGGTTTCTGGCTACACCTTC. The variable domain in full, with the rest retrieved from reference TRBV7-9 and TRBJ1-2, is DTGVSQNPRHKITKRGQNVTFRCDPISEHNRLYWYRQTLGQGPEFLTYFQNEAQLEKSRLLSDRFSAERPKGSFSTLEIQRTEQGDSAMYLCASSAGQLVSGYTFGSGTRLTVV.

The V gene is TRBV5-4, the J gene TRBJ2-1, with 8 bases matching TRBD2. CDR1 SGHNT and CDR2 YYREEE come from the germline V gene (reference sequence). This CDR3 is built from 16 residues. V was clipped by 4 bases and J by 4 bases; unmatched bases: 10. This CDR3 reads CASSTLGLGGYNEQFF. In DNA form, the CDR3 reads TGTGCCAGCAGCACGCTGGGACTAGGCGGGTACAATGAGCAGTTCTTC.

This sequence joins TRBV6-1 and TRBJ1-2, with a possible D match to TRBD1 (6 bases). The CDR3 is 14 amino acids. Trimming shortened V by 2 bases and J by 7 bases, and 14 bases separated the two germline ends. Looked up from germline, CDR1 is MNHNS and CDR2 is SASEGT. The CDR3 nucleotides read TGTGCCAGCAGTGAAATGATGGGGGCGGGTGGCTACACCTTC. It translates to CASSEMMGAGGYTF.

This clone was observed a few times. The rearrangement joins TRBV6-6 to TRBJ1-5; D gene ambiguous. The CDR3 runs to 16 residues. Germline values: CDR1 MNHNY, CDR2 SVGAGI (reference sequence). The V gene lost 2 bases and the J gene lost 3 bases, with 14 bases spanning the gap. The CDR3 DNA is TGTGCCAGCAGTTACCCGAGCGGTTTCTCCAATCAGCCCCAGCATTTT. This sequence encodes CASSYPSGFSNQPQHF.

The rearrangement uses TRBV7-9 and TRBJ1-4, with TRBD1 as a possible D gene (5 bases). Germline V gene sequence: CDR1 SEHNR, CDR2 FQNEAQ (reference sequence). This CDR3 region has 16 residues. V was pared by 5 bases and J by 10 bases, with 23 bases between. This CDR3 reads CASSPLPTTYGGKLFF. The CDR3 bases are TGTGCCAGCAGCCCGCTCCCGACAACTTACGGGGGAAAACTGTTTTTT.

The genes are TRBV19 and TRBJ1-2; the match to TRBD1 covers 7 bases. With 2 bases clipped from V and 3 bases from J, the junction kept 6 bases outside the gene matches. Germline assignment: CDR1 LNHDA and CDR2 SQIVND (reference sequence). The CDR3 contains 15 residues. In DNA form, the CDR3 reads TGTGCCAGTAGTATATCGCCAGGGGGTGACTATGGCTACACCTTC. Translating it yields CASSISPGGDYGYTF.

This chain uses TRBV6-5 with TRBJ2-7; D remains ambiguous. Between the trimmed V and J ends, which lost 2 bases and 2 bases, there was a span of 7 bases. The CDR3 runs 13 residues. Germline CDR1 and CDR2: MNHEY and SVGAGI. Here the CDR3 reads CASSYEATYEQYF. In nucleotides, the CDR3 is TGTGCCAGCAGTTACGAGGCAACCTACGAGCAGTACTTC.

The gene calls are TRBV6-5 and TRBJ1-3; perhaps TRBD1 as D (6 bases). This CDR3 contains 15 residues. V lost 6 bases, J lost 0 bases, and 12 bases lay in between. Germline V gene lookup returns CDR1 MNHEY and CDR2 SVGAGI. CDR3 amino acids: CASRLTGSSGNTIYF. CDR3 nucleotides: TGTGCCAGCAGACTAACAGGGAGCTCTGGAAACACCATATATTTT.

This clone was picked up one time. V gene TRBV4-2 combines with J gene TRBJ2-3; 8 nucleotides line up with TRBD2. Germline V gives CDR1 LGHNA, CDR2 YNFKEQ. This CDR3 region has 16 residues. Unmatched junction bases numbered 8, after V lost 1 base and J lost 5 bases. CDR3 amino acids: CASSQVGAGDRDTQYF. The CDR3 DNA reads as TGTGCCAGCAGCCAAGTAGGAGCGGGAGACAGAGATACGCAGTATTTT.

The sample holds one count of this clone. The V call is TRBV7-2, the J call TRBJ2-2; 9 nucleotides match TRBD2. The germline gives CDR1 SGHTA, CDR2 FQGNSA. Germline trimming cut 1 base from V and 5 bases from J; bases unmatched to any gene: 2. This CDR3 has 15 amino acids. The CDR3 sequence: CASSLDLAGTGELFF. Here the CDR3 DNA reads TGTGCCAGCAGCTTAGACCTAGCGGGGACCGGGGAGCTGTTTTTT. The variable domain in full, with the rest retrieved from reference TRBV7-2 and TRBJ2-2, is GAGVSQSPSNKVTEKGKDVELRCDPISGHTALYWYRQSLGQGLEFLIYFQGNSAPDKSGLPSDRFSAERTGGSVSTLTIQRTQQEDSAVYLCASSLDLAGTGELFFGEGSRLTVL.

The sample holds one count of this clone. The junction and the germline gene differ at one end; a read error may be behind it. V and J are TRBV7-9 and TRBJ2-7; D unresolved. Looked up from germline, CDR1 is SEHNR and CDR2 is FQNEAQ (reference sequence). The CDR3 totals 15 residues. The CDR3 loop is CSSSLIGSSLYEQYF. The CDR3 nucleotides read TGTTCCAGCAGCTTAATCGGGTCAAGCCTATACGAGCAGTACTTC. Variable domain in full (rest from reference TRBV7-9 and TRBJ2-7): DTGVSQNPRHKITKRGQNVTFRCDPISEHNRLYWYRQTLGQGPEFLTYFQNEAQLEKSRLLSDRFSAERPKGSFSTLEIQRTEQGDSAMYLCSSSLIGSSLYEQYFGPGTRLTVT.

The chain recombines TRBV7-3 with TRBJ2-3, with TRBD2 as a possible D gene (6 bases). Germline V gene lookup returns CDR1 SGHTA and CDR2 FQGTGA. This CDR3 has 16 amino acids. With 4 bases removed from V and 2 bases from J, the gap between germline ends came to 16 bases. The CDR3 loop is CASSSQVGGDTDTQYF. The CDR3 nucleotides read TGTGCCAGCAGCTCCCAAGTCGGCGGGGACACAGATACGCAGTATTTT.